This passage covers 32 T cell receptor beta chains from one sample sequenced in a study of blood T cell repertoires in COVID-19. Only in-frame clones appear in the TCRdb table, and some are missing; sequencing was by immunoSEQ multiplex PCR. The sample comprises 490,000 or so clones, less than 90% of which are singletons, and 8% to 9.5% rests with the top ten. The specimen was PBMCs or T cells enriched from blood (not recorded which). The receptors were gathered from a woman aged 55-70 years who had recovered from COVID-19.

This CDR3 is CASSPSDAPTGELFF. The CDR3 region has the DNA TGTGCCAGTAGCCCCAGTGATGCTCCCACCGGGGAGCTGTTTTTT. This rearrangement joins TRBV19 to TRBJ2-2; D is ambiguous. The CDR3 length is 15 residues. Germline CDR1 reads LNHDA; CDR2 reads SQIVND (reference sequence). The ends were cut back, 6 bases at V and 4 bases at J, with 15 bases in the middle.

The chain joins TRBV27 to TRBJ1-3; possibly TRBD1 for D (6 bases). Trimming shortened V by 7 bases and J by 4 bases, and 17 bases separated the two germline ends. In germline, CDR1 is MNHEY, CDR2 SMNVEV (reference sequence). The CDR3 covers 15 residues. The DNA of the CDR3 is TGTGCCAGCAAGGGGGAGGGGAGCTTCGGAAACACCATATATTTT. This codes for CASKGEGSFGNTIYF.

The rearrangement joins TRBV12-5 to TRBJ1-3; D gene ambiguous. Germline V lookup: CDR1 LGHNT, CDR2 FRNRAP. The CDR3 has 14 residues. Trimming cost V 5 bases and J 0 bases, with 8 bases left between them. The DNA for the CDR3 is TGTGCTAGTGGTCTCTCCCTCTCTGGAAACACCATATATTTT. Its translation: CASGLSLSGNTIYF.

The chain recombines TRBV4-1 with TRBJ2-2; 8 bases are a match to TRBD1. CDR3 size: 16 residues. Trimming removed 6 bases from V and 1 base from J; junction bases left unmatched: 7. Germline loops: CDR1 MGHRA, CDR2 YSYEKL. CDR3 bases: TGCGCCAGCAGGCGCGGACAGGGCTGGAACACCGGGGAGCTGTTTTTT. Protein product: CASRRGQGWNTGELFF.

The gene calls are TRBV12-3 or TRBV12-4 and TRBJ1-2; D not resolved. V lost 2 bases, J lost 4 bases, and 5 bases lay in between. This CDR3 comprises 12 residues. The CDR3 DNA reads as TGTGCCAGCAGTTTATCAGTCTATGGCTACACCTTC. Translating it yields CASSLSVYGYTF.

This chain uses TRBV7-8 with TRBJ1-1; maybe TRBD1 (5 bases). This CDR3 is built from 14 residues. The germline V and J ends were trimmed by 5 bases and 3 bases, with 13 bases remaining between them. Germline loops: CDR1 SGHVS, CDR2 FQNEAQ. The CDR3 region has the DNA TGTGCCAGCAGCCTCCAGGGAGGGGACACTGAAGCTTTCTTT. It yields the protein CASSLQGGDTEAFF.

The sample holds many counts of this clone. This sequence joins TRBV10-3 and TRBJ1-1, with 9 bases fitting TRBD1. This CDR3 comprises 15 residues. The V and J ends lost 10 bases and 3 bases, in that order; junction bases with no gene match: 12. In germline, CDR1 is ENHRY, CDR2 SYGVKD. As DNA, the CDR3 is TGTGCCACACTACCGGACAGGGGAGGATACACTGAAGCTTTCTTT. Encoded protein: CATLPDRGGYTEAFF.

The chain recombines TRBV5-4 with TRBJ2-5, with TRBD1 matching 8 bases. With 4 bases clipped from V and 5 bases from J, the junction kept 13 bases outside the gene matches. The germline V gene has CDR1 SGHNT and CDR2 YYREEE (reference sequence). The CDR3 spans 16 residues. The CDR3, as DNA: TGTGCCAGCAGCGGGCGATCCGGGACAGGAATCGAGACCCAGTACTTC. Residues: CASSGRSGTGIETQYF.

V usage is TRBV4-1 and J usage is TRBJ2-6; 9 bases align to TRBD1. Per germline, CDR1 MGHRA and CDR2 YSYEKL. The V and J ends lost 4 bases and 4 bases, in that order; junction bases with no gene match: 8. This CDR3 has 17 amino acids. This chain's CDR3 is CASSPGTGLTGANVLTF. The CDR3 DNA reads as TGCGCCAGCAGCCCAGGGACAGGGCTGACCGGGGCCAACGTCCTGACTTTC.

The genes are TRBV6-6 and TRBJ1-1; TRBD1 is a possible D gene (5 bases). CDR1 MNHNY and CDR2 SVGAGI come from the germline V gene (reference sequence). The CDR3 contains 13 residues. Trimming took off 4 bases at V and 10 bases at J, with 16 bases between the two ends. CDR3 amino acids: CASSLLWRDVAFF. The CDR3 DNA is TGTGCCAGCAGTTTGTTGTGGAGGGACGTAGCTTTCTTT.

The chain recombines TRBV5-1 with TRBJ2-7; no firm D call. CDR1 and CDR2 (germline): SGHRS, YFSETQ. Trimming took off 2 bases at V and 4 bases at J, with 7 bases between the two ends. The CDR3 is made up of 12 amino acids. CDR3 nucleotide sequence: TGCGCCAGCAGCTTTCCAGGATACGAGCAGTACTTC. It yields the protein CASSFPGYEQYF. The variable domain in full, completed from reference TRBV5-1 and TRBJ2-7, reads KAGVTQTPRYLIKTRGQQVTLSCSPISGHRSVSWYQQTPGQGLQFLFEYFSETQRNKGNFPGRFSGRQFSNSRSEMNVSTLELGDSALYLCASSFPGYEQYFGPGTRLTVT.

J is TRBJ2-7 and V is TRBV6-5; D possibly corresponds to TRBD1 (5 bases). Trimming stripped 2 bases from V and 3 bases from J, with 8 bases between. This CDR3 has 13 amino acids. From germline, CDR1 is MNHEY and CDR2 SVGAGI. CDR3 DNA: TGTGCCAGCAGTTACCTCAGGGTCTACGAGCAGTACGTC. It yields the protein CASSYLRVYEQYV.

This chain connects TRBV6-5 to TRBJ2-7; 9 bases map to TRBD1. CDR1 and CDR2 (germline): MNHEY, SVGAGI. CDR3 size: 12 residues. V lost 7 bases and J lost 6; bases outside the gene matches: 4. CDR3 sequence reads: CASTSGQGEQYV. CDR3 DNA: TGTGCCAGCACGTCGGGACAGGGCGAGCAGTACGTC.

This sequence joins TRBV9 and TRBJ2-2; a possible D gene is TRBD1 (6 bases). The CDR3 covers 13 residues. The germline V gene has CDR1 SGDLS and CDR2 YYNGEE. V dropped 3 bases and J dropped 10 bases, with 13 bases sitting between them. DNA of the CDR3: TGTGCCAGCAGCGCTCCACAGGGAATGGAGCTGTTTTTT. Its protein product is CASSAPQGMELFF.

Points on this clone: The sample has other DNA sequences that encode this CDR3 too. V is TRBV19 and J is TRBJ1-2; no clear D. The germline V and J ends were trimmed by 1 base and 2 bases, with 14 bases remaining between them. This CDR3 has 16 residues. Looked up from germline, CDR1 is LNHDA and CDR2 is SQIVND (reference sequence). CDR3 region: CASSIGSSGTNYGYTF. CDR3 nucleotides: TGTGCCAGTAGTATAGGAAGCTCAGGCACGAACTATGGCTACACCTTC.

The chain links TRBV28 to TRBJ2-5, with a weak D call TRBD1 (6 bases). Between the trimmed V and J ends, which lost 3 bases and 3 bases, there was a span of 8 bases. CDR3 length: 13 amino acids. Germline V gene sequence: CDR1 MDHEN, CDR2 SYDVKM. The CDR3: CASSLDSEETQYF. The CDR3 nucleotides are TGTGCCAGCAGTTTGGACAGCGAAGAGACCCAGTACTTC.

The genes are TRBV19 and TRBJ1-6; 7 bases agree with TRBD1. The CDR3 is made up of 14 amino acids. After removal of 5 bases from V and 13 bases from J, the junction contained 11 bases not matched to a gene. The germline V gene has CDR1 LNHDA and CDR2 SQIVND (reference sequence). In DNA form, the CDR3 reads TGTGCCAGTAGTGTGGGGCAGGGGGTCTGGCCCCTCCACTTT. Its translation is CASSVGQGVWPLHF.

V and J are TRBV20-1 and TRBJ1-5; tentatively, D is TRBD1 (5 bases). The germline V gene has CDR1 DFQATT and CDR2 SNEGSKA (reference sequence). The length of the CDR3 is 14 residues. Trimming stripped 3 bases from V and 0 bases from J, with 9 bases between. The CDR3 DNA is TGCAGTGCTAGTACAGGTTATAGCAATCAGCCCCAGCATTTT. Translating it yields CSASTGYSNQPQHF.

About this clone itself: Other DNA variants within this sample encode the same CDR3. In DNA, the CDR3 is TGCAGCGTTAGACAGGGGGATGGCTACACCTTC. This encodes CSVRQGDGYTF. V gene TRBV29-1 combines with J gene TRBJ1-2, with 9 bases that match TRBD1. Germline values: CDR1 SQVTM, CDR2 ANQGSEA. V dropped 5 bases and J dropped 6; count of bases not matched to a gene: 1. The CDR3 extends over 11 amino acids.

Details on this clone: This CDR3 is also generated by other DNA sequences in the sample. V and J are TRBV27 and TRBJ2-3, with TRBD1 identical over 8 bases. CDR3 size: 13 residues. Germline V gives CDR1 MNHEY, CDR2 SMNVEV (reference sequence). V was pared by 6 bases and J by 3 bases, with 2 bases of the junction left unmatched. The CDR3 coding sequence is TGTGCCAGCAGCTGGACAGGGACAGATACGCAGTATTTT. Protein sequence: CASSWTGTDTQYF.

CDR3 in amino acids: CASSPGQGDEKLFF. CDR3 coding DNA: TGTGCCAGCAGTCCTGGACAGGGGGATGAAAAACTGTTTTTT. The chain employs TRBV6-5 and TRBJ1-4; 10 nucleotides line up with TRBD1. Losses at the gene ends were 5 bases for V and 6 bases for J; bases not matched to a gene: 3. Germline CDR1 reads MNHEY; CDR2 reads SVGAGI. The CDR3 consists of 14 residues.

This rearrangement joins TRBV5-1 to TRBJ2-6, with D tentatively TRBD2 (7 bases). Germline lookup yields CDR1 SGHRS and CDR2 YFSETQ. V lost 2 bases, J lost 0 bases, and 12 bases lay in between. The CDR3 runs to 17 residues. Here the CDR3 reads CASSLTGTTSGANVLTF. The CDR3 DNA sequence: TGCGCCAGCAGCTTAACAGGGACTACCTCTGGGGCCAACGTCCTGACTTTC.

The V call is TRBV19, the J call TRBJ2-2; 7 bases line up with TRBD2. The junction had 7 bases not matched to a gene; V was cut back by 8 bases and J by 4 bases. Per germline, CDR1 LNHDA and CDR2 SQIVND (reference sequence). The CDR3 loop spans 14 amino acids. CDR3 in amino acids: CASHDPGGTGELFF. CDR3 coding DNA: TGTGCCAGTCACGACCCGGGGGGCACCGGGGAGCTGTTTTTT.

CDR3 nucleotide sequence: TGTGCCAGCAGCCGGGAACGACAGGGGGCGCGGGACATTCAGTACTTC. Translating gives CASSRERQGARDIQYF. The chain has TRBV5-8 and TRBJ2-4, with 10 positions matching TRBD1. Germline V CDR1 and CDR2: SGHTS, YDEGEE. V lost 4 bases to trimming and J lost 8 bases; unmatched junction nucleotides: 12. The CDR3 spans 16 residues.

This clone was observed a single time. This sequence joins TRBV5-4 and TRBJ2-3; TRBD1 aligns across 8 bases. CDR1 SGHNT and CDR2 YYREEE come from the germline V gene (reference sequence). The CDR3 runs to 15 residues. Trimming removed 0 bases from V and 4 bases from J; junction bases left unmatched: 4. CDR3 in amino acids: CASSLAGQGADTQYF. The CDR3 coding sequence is TGTGCCAGCAGCTTGGCCGGACAGGGTGCAGATACGCAGTATTTT.

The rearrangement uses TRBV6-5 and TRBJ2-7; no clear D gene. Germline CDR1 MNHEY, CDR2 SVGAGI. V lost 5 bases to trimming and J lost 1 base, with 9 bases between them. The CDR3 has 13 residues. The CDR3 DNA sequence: TGTGCCAGCAGTCAACAGTTGTCCTACGAGCAGTACGTC. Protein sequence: CASSQQLSYEQYV.

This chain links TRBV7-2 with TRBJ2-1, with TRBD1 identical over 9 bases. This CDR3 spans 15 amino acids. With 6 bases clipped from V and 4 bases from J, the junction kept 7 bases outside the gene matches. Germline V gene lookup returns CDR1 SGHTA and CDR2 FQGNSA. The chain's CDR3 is CASRPDRGEYNEQFF. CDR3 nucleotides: TGTGCCAGCAGGCCCGACAGGGGGGAATACAATGAGCAGTTCTTC. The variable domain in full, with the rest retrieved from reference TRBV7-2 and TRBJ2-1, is GAGVSQSPSNKVTEKGKDVELRCDPISGHTALYWYRQSLGQGLEFLIYFQGNSAPDKSGLPSDRFSAERTGGSVSTLTIQRTQQEDSAVYLCASRPDRGEYNEQFFGPGTRLTVL.

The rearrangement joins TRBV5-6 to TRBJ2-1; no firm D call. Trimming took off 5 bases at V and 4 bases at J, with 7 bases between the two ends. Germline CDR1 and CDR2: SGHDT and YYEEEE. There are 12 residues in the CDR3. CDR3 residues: CASSSRYNEQFF. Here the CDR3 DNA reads TGTGCCAGCAGTTCCAGGTACAATGAGCAGTTCTTC.

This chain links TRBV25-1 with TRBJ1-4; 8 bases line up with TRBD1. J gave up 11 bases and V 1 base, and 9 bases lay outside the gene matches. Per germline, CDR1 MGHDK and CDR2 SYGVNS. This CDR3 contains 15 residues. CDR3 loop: CASSESGTGKGKLFF. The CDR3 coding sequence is TGTGCCAGCAGTGAATCCGGGACAGGCAAAGGCAAACTGTTTTTT.

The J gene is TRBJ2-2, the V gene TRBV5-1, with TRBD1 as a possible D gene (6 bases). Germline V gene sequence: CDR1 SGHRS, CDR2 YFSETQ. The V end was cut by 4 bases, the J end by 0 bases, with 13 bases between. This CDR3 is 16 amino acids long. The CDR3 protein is CASSQGQNANTGELFF. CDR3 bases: TGCGCCAGCAGCCAAGGACAGAACGCGAACACCGGGGAGCTGTTTTTT.

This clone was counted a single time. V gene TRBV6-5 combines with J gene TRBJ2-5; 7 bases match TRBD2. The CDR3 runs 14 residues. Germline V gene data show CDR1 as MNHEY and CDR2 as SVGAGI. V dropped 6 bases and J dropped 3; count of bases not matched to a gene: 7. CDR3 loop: CASSPLGGEETQYF. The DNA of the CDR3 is TGTGCCAGCAGCCCCCTGGGGGGGGAAGAGACCCAGTACTTC.

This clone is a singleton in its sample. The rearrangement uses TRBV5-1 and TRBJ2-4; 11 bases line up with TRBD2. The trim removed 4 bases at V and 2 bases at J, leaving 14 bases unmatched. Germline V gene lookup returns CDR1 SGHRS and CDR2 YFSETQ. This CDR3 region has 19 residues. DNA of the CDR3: TGCGCCAGCAGCCTCGGGGGACTAGCGGACCCCTCGACCAAAAACATTCAGTACTTC. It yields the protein CASSLGGLADPSTKNIQYF.